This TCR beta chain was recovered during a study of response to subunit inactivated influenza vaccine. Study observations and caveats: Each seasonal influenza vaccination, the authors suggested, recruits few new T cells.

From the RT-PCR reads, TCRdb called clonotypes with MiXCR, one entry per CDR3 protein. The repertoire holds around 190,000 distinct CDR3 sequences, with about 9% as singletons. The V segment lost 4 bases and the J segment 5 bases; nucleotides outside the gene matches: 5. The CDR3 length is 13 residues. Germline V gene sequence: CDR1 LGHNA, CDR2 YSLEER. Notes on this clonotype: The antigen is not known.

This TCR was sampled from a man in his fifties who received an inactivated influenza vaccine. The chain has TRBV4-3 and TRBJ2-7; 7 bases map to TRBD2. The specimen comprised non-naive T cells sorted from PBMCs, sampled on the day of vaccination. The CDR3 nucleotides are TGCGCCAGCAGCCCCAGACTAGCCGACGAGCAGTACTTC. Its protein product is CASSPRLADEQYF.